A selection of T cell receptor beta chains follows, all from one sample in a study of blood T cell repertoires in COVID-19. Clones were sequenced by immunoSEQ multiplex PCR, and TCRdb holds only the in-frame ones, with some missing. The data hold 200,000 to 300,000 clones, with around 88% observed a single time. Specimen: PBMCs or T cells enriched from blood (not recorded which). The receptors stem from a woman aged 40 to 50 with acute COVID-19. Both conserved end residues are part of each CDR3. Fields, in order: clone size, D gene, V gene, J gene, CDR3 DNA, CDR3 protein. D genes are given only for firm matches. A clone size is listed for some rows: how often the clone was seen (once, few, many), or a class if it is expanded.

abundance: once
d_gene: .
v_gene: TRBV18
j_gene: TRBJ1-3
CDR3nt: TGTGCCAGCTCGCAGCGCCCACTCCAGGGCTACTCTGGAAACACCATATATTTT
CDR3aa: CASSQRPLQGYSGNTIYF

abundance: .
d_gene: .
v_gene: TRBV4-1
j_gene: TRBJ1-4
CDR3nt: TGCGCCAGCAGCCAAGACCTAAGGTTCGGGGTGGCGTGG
CDR3aa: CASSQDLRFGVAW

abundance: .
d_gene: .
v_gene: TRBV9
j_gene: TRBJ1-1
CDR3nt: TGTGCCAGCAGCGTAGCAGGGACTATGAACACTGAAGCTTTCTTT
CDR3aa: CASSVAGTMNTEAFF

abundance: .
d_gene: TRBD2
v_gene: TRBV7-3
j_gene: TRBJ2-2
CDR3nt: TGTGCCAGCAGCCCGCCGGGACTAGCGGGTACCGGGGAGCTGTTTTTT
CDR3aa: CASSPPGLAGTGELFF

abundance: .
d_gene: TRBD2
v_gene: TRBV12-5
j_gene: TRBJ2-1
CDR3nt: TGTGCTAGTGGTTTGGTACCAGGCGGGAGGGCTAATGAGCAGTTCTTC
CDR3aa: CASGLVPGGRANEQFF

abundance: .
d_gene: TRBD2
v_gene: TRBV10-1
j_gene: TRBJ2-3
CDR3nt: TGCGCCAGCAGTCGGCTAGCGGGAGGAATAACAGATACGCAGTATTTT
CDR3aa: CASSRLAGGITDTQYF

abundance: .
d_gene: TRBD2
v_gene: TRBV9
j_gene: TRBJ2-3
CDR3nt: TGTGCCAGCAGCCCAGGACTAGTGAGAGATACGCAGTATTTT
CDR3aa: CASSPGLVRDTQYF

abundance: .
d_gene: .
v_gene: TRBV6-5
j_gene: TRBJ2-5
CDR3nt: TGTGCCAGCAGCACCCGGCAGGGTGGGCAAGAGACCCAGTACTTC
CDR3aa: CASSTRQGGQETQYF

abundance: .
d_gene: TRBD1
v_gene: TRBV5-1
j_gene: TRBJ1-4
CDR3nt: TGCGCCAGCAGCCTTGGGACAGGGAAGGTTGAAAAACTGTTTTTT
CDR3aa: CASSLGTGKVEKLFF

abundance: .
d_gene: TRBD1
v_gene: TRBV9
j_gene: TRBJ2-1
CDR3nt: TGTGCCAGCAGCGTAGGACTACCGGGACAGGCCTACAATGAGCAGTTCTTC
CDR3aa: CASSVGLPGQAYNEQFF

abundance: few
d_gene: .
v_gene: TRBV30
j_gene: TRBJ1-1
CDR3nt: TGTGCCTGGACCCTCAGGTCAGGGCTGGCCAACACTGAAGCTTTCTTT
CDR3aa: CAWTLRSGLANTEAFF

abundance: .
d_gene: .
v_gene: TRBV4-1
j_gene: TRBJ2-5
CDR3nt: TGCGCCAGCAGCCAAGGTTCAGGTGCCAGCCAAGAGACCCAGTACTTC
CDR3aa: CASSQGSGASQETQYF

abundance: .
d_gene: TRBD1
v_gene: TRBV7-3
j_gene: TRBJ2-7
CDR3nt: TGTGCCAGCAGCAAGGGGACAGGGGGTGGGTACGAGCAGTACTTC
CDR3aa: CASSKGTGGGYEQYF

abundance: .
d_gene: .
v_gene: TRBV19
j_gene: TRBJ1-5
CDR3nt: TGTGCCAGTAGCAATATAAGGGGGAGTAATCAGCCCCAGCATTTT
CDR3aa: CASSNIRGSNQPQHF

abundance: .
d_gene: .
v_gene: TRBV4-1
j_gene: TRBJ2-2
CDR3nt: TGCGCCAGCAGCCGCCGCGACACCGGGGAGCTGTTTTTT
CDR3aa: CASSRRDTGELFF